Below are 3 T cell receptor beta chains sequenced from a single sample in a study of T-cell reconstitution after alpha-beta-depleted transplantation in children (dated by TCRdb to the mid-2010s). In light of the paper, this sample's treatment or condition label describes: allogeneic hematopoietic cell transplantation with graft depleted of TCRalphabeta T cells and CD19 B cells. The library came from PCR. These reads were obtained on an Illumina HiSeq 2500. Molecular barcoding was employed in the preparation of TCR libraries, with unique molecular identifiers being used to normalize TCRbeta repertoire quantification. TCRdb itself trimmed the public reads at Q25 with fastp, ran MiXCR and retained productive beta chains. Every entry covers one CDR3 protein and lists the most common genes and DNA from its rows. The sample has roughly 120,000 distinct CDR3 sequences on record, 10% of them singletons. The ten largest clones capture around 35% of the sample.

The sequencing here drew on PBMCs, taken before TCRalphabeta/CD19-depleted stem cell transplant. The receptor set was obtained from a boy aged 2 to 10 with acute lymphoblastic leukemia, due to receive a stem cell transplant.

The chain recombines TRBV3-1 with TRBJ2-7; D may be TRBD1 (6 bases). The CDR3 is 16 residues long. CDR1 LGHDT and CDR2 YNNKEL come from the germline V gene (reference sequence). V was shortened by 0 bases and J by 3 bases, with 15 bases between the two germline ends. This CDR3 is CASSQDLGTKFYEQYF. The CDR3 DNA sequence: TGTGCCAGCAGCCAAGACCTGGGGACAAAATTCTACGAGCAGTACTTC.

At least ten counts were recorded for this clonotype. The genes are TRBV29-1 and TRBJ2-7; 10 bases map to TRBD2. Per the germline V gene, CDR1 is SQVTM and CDR2 is ANQGSEA. The CDR3 consists of 15 residues. Germline trimming cut 2 bases from V and 5 bases from J; bases unmatched to any gene: 9. CDR3 sequence (DNA): TGCAGCGTTGAATTGGCTAGCGGGAGAGGGGACGAGCAGTACTTC. Translation: CSVELASGRGDEQYF.

Details on this clonotype: Mismatch with germline at one junction end may stem from a read error. The chain joins TRBV20-1 to TRBJ2-3; D remains ambiguous. CDR1 and CDR2 (germline): DFQATT, SNEGSKA (reference sequence). The CDR3 has 12 residues. CDR3 bases: TGCAGTGCTAACCAAGCGTCAGATACGCATTATTTT. Protein: CSANQASDTHYF.